The source of this T cell receptor beta chain is a study of a mutant IDH1 vaccine in newly diagnosed glioma. Overall study: The sex distribution of treated patients was around 60% male and around 40% female, with a mean age of roughly 40 years.

The study, taken as a whole, reports: Pseudoprogression appeared unlinked to shifts in leading peripheral T cell clonotypes.

Time point specified: baseline, week 1 (first vaccination visit). Described treatment: pre-vaccination baseline after standard-of-care therapy. Profiling relied on immunoSEQ multiplex PCR, and the TCRdb table lists in-frame clones only, not all of them. Of about 51,000 clones detected, 60% to 85% appear once; the ten largest clones hold 1.5% to 2%. Note on this clone: As yet, its antigen is unknown.

V dropped 2 bases and J dropped 2 bases, with 10 bases sitting between them. In germline, CDR1 is GTSNPN, CDR2 SVGIG (reference sequence). The CDR3 loop spans 13 amino acids. The sequencing used PBMCs, collected from a glioma patient treated with radiotherapy, temozolomide or both. The chain has TRBV30 and TRBJ2-7, with D perhaps matching TRBD1 (7 bases). The sequence was obtained from a woman aged 40 to 55 with glioma. In DNA, the CDR3 is TGTGCCTGGAGTCAGGGGGGTCCCTACGAGCAGTACTTC. This codes for CAWSQGGPYEQYF.